The text below deals with one T cell receptor beta chain. What it binds is not known. This sample is drawn from a study of shared clonotypes between healthy human individuals. Trimming took off 9 bases at V and 3 bases at J, with 14 bases between the two ends. Germline values: CDR1 SNHLY, CDR2 FYNNEI. The CDR3 contains 13 residues. Execution of the assay was at deep level. Produced via immunoSEQ multiplex PCR; TCRdb's table is partial and in-frame only. In the table there are about 1.5 million clones, roughly 95% of which are singletons. Regarding the study as a whole: Some clonotypes were shared by all four sorted-subset donors, while others were not shared. The non-shared ones had lower generation probabilities than the shared ones. Measured sharing among donors was expected to vary with sequencing depth.

J is TRBJ2-5 and V is TRBV2; a weak D match, TRBD1 (6 bases). This clonotype originated in a man aged 25-45 years in good health. Sequencing was done on a sample of naive CD4+ T cells sorted from blood. Subset of the sample: CD45RA+ positively selected. DNA of the CDR3: TGTGCCAGTAGGGGGAACTCTGAAGAGACCCAGTACTTC. Its translation: CASRGNSEETQYF.